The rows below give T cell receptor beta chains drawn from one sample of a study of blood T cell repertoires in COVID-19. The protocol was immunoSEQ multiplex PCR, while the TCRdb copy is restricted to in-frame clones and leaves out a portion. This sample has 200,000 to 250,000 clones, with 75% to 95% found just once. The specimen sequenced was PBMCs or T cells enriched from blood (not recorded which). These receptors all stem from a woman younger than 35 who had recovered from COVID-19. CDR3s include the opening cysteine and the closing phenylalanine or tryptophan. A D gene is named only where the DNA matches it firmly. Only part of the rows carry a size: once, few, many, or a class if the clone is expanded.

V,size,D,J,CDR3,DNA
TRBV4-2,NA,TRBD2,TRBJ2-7,CASSQDLASGGRNEQYF,TGTGCCAGCAGCCAAGACCTGGCTAGCGGGGGACGCAACGAGCAGTACTTC
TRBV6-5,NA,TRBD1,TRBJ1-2,CASRSTGSQAGYTF,TGTGCCAGCAGATCGACAGGGTCCCAAGCGGGCTACACCTTC
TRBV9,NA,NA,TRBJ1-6,CASSVRGWNSPLHF,TGTGCCAGCAGCGTACGGGGTTGGAATTCACCCCTCCACTTT
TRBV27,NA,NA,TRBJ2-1,CASSRTHGLYGEQFF,TGTGCCAGCAGCAGGACTCATGGGCTTTACGGTGAGCAGTTCTTC
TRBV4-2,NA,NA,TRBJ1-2,CASSQDTAGYTYGYTF,TGTGCCAGCAGCCAAGATACGGCAGGGTATACGTACGGCTACACCTTC
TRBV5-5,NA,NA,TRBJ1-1,CASSLVAGDTEAFF,TGTGCCAGCAGCTTGGTGGCAGGGGATACTGAAGCTTTCTTT
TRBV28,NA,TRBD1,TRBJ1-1,CASSRGGQGTEAFF,TGTGCCAGCAGTAGGGGGGGACAGGGCACTGAAGCTTTCTTT
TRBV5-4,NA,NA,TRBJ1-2,CASSFESGFYGYTF,TGTGCCAGCAGCTTTGAGTCAGGGTTCTATGGCTACACCTTC
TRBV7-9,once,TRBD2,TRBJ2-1,CASSLVLAGVEQFF,TGTGCCAGCAGCTTAGTCCTAGCGGGAGTTGAGCAGTTCTTC
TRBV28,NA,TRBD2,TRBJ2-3,CASTTSGQSTDTQYF,TGTGCCAGCACGACTAGCGGACAAAGCACAGATACGCAGTATTTT
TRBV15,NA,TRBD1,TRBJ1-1,CATRVQRAGGSAFF,TGTGCCACCAGGGTTCAGCGGGCAGGGGGTTCGGCTTTCTTT
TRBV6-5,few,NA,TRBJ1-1,CASSYGEGNTEAFF,TGTGCCAGCAGTTACGGGGAGGGGAACACTGAAGCTTTCTTT
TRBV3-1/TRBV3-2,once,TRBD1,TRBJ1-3,CASSRQGFSGNTIYF,TGTGCCAGCTCACGACAGGGGTTCTCTGGAAACACCATATATTTT
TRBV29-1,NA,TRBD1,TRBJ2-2,CSVSGTGVTGELFF,TGCAGCGTAAGCGGGACAGGGGTTACCGGGGAGCTGTTTTTT
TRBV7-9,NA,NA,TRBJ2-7,CASSPPLSYEQYF,TGTGCCAGCAGCCCCCCCCTTTCCTACGAGCAGTACTTC
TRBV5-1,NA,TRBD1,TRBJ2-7,CASSATGDAYEQYF,TGCGCCAGCAGCGCGACAGGGGACGCCTACGAGCAGTACTTC
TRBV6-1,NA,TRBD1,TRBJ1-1,CASSESVGTGGTAFF,TGTGCCAGCAGTGAATCGGTGGGGACAGGGGGTACGGCTTTCTTT
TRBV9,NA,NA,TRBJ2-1,CASSVDSGHWGNEQFF,TGTGCCAGCAGCGTAGACTCGGGACATTGGGGTAATGAGCAGTTCTTC
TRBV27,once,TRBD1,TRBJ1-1,CASSLTADRRGTEAFF,TGTGCCAGCAGTTTAACGGCGGACAGGCGGGGAACTGAAGCTTTCTTT
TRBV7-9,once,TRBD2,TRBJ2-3,CASMPSGSTDTQYF,TGTGCCAGCATGCCTAGCGGTAGCACAGATACGCAGTATTTT
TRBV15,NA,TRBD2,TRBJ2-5,CATSRDPAGGVETQYF,TGTGCCACCAGCAGAGATCCAGCGGGAGGAGTAGAGACCCAGTACTTC
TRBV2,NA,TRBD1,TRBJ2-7,CASNRRRQGAHEQYF,TGTGCCAGCAACCGGAGGCGACAGGGGGCCCACGAGCAGTACTTC
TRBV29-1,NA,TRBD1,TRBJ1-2,CSVDGDRGLDYGYTF,TGCAGCGTTGATGGGGACAGGGGGCTCGACTATGGCTACACCTTC
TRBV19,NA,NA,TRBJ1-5,CASSMSVSQPQHF,TGTGCCAGTAGTATGTCGGTGAGTCAGCCCCAGCATTTT
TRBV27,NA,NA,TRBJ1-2,CASSLSKYGGASGYTF,TGTGCCAGCAGTTTATCGAAGTATGGGGGGGCGTCGGGCTACACCTTC
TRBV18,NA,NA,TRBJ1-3,CASSPRGGPGNTIYF,TGTGCCAGCTCACCCCGCGGGGGGCCTGGAAACACCATATATTTT
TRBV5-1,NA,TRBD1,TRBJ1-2,CASSPPGQGLSYTF,TGCGCCAGCAGCCCTCCGGGACAGGGTCTGAGCTACACCTTC
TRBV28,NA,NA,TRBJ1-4,CASRTTGIEVEKLFF,TGTGCCAGCAGGACCACAGGGATAGAAGTGGAAAAACTGTTTTTT